This T cell receptor (beta chain) emerged from a study of cytomegalovirus exposure and HLA in healthy donors. Looking at the study overall: In a later analysis, it was reported that the 120 or so validation repertoires had been produced on the same platform as the roughly 650 repertoires belonging to the first cohort. Study outcomes and limitations: In vitro assays verified that a few CMV-associated chains recognized CMV antigens specifically. Cytomegalovirus association was listed for around 180 TCR beta chains.

The donors were members of the validation cohort, which comprised roughly 130 subjects and was separate from the first cohort of 666 subjects. Sequencing used immunoSEQ multiplex PCR; TCRdb keeps in-frame clones, though not all of them. Of under 65,000 clones in the sample, approximately 89% were seen once. The CDR3 sequence is 17 residues long. V was clipped by 2 bases and J by 4 bases; unmatched bases: 9. Looked up from germline, CDR1 is MRHNA and CDR2 is SNTAGT. Details on this clone: Antigen unknown.

Specimen: PBMCs. V is TRBV6-4 and J is TRBJ2-3; 10 bases align to TRBD1. This TCR derives from a woman aged 18-29 years in good health and CMV-seropositive. The CDR3: CASSDGPTGQGSDTQYF. As DNA, the CDR3 is TGTGCCAGCAGTGACGGGCCCACGGGACAGGGGTCAGATACGCAGTATTTT.